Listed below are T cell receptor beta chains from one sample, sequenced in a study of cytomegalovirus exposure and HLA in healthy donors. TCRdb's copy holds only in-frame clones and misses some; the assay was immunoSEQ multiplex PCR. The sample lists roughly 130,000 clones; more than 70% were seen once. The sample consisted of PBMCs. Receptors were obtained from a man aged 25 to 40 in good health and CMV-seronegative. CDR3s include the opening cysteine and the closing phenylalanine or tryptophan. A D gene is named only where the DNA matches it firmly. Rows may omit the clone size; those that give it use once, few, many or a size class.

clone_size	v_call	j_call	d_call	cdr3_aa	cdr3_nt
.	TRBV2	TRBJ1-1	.	CASSESRGNTEAFF	TGTGCCAGCAGTGAATCCAGGGGGAACACTGAAGCTTTCTTT
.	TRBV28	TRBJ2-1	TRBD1	CASRPGQGGDEQFF	TGTGCCAGCAGGCCCGGACAGGGAGGAGATGAGCAGTTCTTC
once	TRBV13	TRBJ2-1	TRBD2	CASSLRRTSGRGNNEQFF	TGTGCCAGCAGCTTGAGAAGGACTAGCGGGAGGGGGAACAATGAGCAGTTCTTC
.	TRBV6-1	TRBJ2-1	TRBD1	CASSETGTGGNEQFF	TGTGCCAGCAGTGAAACCGGGACAGGGGGTAATGAGCAGTTCTTC
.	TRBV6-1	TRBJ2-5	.	CASSDFRETQYF	TGTGCCAGCAGTGATTTCAGGGAGACCCAGTACTTC
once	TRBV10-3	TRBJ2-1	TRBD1	CAITTRDRAYNEQFF	TGTGCCATCACCACCAGGGACAGGGCATACAATGAGCAGTTCTTC
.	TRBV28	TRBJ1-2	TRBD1	CASSSTYRGERSGGYTF	TGTGCCAGCAGTTCTACCTACAGGGGGGAACGATCTGGTGGCTACACCTTC
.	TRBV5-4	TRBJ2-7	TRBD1	CASSSYRGRTEQYF	TGTGCCAGCAGCTCATACAGGGGGCGAACCGAGCAGTACTTC
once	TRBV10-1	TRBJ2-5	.	CASSDSGDQETQYF	TGCGCCAGCAGTGACTCCGGTGACCAAGAGACCCAGTACTTC
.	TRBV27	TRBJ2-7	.	CASSPRSSSYEQYF	TGTGCCAGCAGTCCCCGATCTAGCTCCTACGAGCAGTACTTC
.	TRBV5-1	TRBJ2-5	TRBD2	CASSLRPSGIQQETQYF	TGCGCCAGCAGCTTGCGACCTAGCGGGATACAACAAGAGACCCAGTACTTC
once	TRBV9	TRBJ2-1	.	CASSPTVAETPYNEQFF	TGTGCCAGCAGCCCAACTGTAGCGGAAACCCCCTACAATGAGCAGTTCTTC
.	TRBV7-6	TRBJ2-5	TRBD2	CASSPWREGRQETQYF	TGTGCCAGCAGCCCTTGGCGGGAGGGTCGCCAAGAGACCCAGTACTTC
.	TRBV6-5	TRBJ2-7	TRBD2	CASSYSSGGYEQYF	TGTGCCAGCAGTTACTCATCGGGGGGCTACGAGCAGTACTTC
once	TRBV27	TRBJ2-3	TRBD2	CASSLGTSGRTDTQYF	TGTGCCAGCAGTTTAGGGACTAGCGGGAGAACAGATACGCAGTATTTT
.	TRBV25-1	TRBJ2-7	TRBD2	CASSDYPTSGSYEQYF	TGTGCCAGCAGTGACTACCCCACTAGCGGGAGCTACGAGCAGTACTTC
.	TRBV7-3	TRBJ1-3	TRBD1	CASSLAGTGSGNTIYF	TGTGCCAGCAGCCTGGCCGGGACAGGCTCTGGAAACACCATATATTTT
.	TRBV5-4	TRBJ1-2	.	CASSLMAANPNYGYTF	TGTGCCAGCAGTCTAATGGCAGCGAACCCTAACTATGGCTACACCTTC
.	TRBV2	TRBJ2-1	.	CASKLGGSYNEQFF	TGTGCCAGCAAATTAGGGGGCTCCTACAATGAGCAGTTCTTC
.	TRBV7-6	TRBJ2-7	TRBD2	CASQTSGNSYEQYF	TGTGCCAGTCAGACTAGCGGGAACTCCTACGAGCAGTACTTC
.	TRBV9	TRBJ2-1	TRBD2	CASSVAVAGYNEQFF	TGTGCCAGCAGCGTAGCAGTAGCGGGGTACAATGAGCAGTTCTTC
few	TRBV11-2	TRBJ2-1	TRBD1	CASTQTQGANEQFF	TGTGCCAGCACCCAAACACAGGGGGCGAATGAGCAGTTCTTC
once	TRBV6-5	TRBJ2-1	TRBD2	CASSSSGLGPNEQFF	TGTGCCAGCAGTTCCTCGGGACTAGGACCCAATGAGCAGTTCTTC
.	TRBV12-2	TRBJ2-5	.	CASRQTSGEGGETQYF	TGTGCAAGTCGCCAAACGTCCGGGGAAGGGGGAGAGACCCAGTACTTC
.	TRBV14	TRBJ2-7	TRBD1	CASSQASGQLYYEQYF	TGTGCCAGCAGCCAAGCGTCGGGACAGTTGTACTACGAGCAGTACTTC
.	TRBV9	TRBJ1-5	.	CASSVGGANQPQHF	TGTGCCAGCAGCGTAGGGGGAGCAAATCAGCCCCAGCATTTT
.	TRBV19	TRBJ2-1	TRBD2	CASSMRAFRLAGEMDEQFF	TGTGCCAGTAGTATGAGGGCTTTCCGACTAGCGGGAGAAATGGATGAGCAGTTCTTC
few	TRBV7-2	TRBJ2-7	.	CASSRDGGKSAEQYF	TGTGCCAGCAGTCGAGACGGCGGGAAATCAGCCGAGCAGTACTTC
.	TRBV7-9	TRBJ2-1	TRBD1	CASSSGTGYNEQFF	TGTGCCAGCAGCTCCGGGACAGGCTACAATGAGCAGTTCTTC
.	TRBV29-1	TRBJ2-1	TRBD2	CSVFGLAGYEQFF	TGCAGCGTCTTCGGACTAGCGGGATATGAGCAGTTCTTC
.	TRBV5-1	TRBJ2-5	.	CASSQGGLQQETQYF	TGCGCCAGCAGCCAGGGCGGACTACAGCAAGAGACCCAGTACTTC
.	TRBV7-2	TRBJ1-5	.	CASSSGRGEGNQPQHF	TGTGCCAGCAGCTCCGGACGGGGGGAAGGCAATCAGCCCCAGCATTTT
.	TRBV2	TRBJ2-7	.	CASSEVSRGNYEQYF	TGTGCCAGCAGTGAAGTTAGTCGGGGGAACTACGAGCAGTACTTC
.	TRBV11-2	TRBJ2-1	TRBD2	CASNSGTSGFREQFF	TGTGCCAGCAACTCCGGGACTAGCGGTTTCCGTGAGCAGTTCTTC
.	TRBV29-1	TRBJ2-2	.	CSVGTDLTGELFF	TGCAGCGTTGGGACAGACTTAACCGGGGAGCTGTTTTTT
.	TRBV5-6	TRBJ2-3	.	CASSSLRAETPDTQYF	TGTGCCAGCAGCTCGCTTAGAGCGGAAACCCCAGATACGCAGTATTTT
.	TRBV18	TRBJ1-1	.	CASSPSRVETEAFF	TGTGCCAGCTCACCATCCAGGGTTGAGACTGAAGCTTTCTTT
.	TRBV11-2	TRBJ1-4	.	CASSEGASFSTNEKLFF	TGTGCCAGCAGCGAAGGGGCCAGTTTCTCTACTAATGAAAAACTGTTTTTT
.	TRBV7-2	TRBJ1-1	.	CASSPTGQSMNTEAFF	TGTGCCAGCAGCCCGACGGGTCAATCGATGAACACTGAAGCTTTCTTT
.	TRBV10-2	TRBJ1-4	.	CASRLRDENEKLFF	TGCGCCAGCCGGTTGCGGGACGAAAATGAAAAACTGTTTTTT
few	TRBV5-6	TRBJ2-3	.	CASSLERNTDTQYF	TGTGCCAGCAGCTTAGAGCGGAACACAGATACGCAGTATTTT
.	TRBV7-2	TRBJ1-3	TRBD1	CASSLQGGSTIYF	TGTGCCAGCAGCTTACAGGGGGGCAGCACCATATATTTT
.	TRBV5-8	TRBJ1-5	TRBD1	CASSLPFTGDQPQHF	TGTGCCAGCAGCTTACCCTTTACAGGGGATCAGCCCCAGCATTTT
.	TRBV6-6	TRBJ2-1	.	CASSYERLSSYNEQFF	TGTGCCAGCAGTTACGAGCGGTTGAGCTCCTACAATGAGCAGTTCTTC
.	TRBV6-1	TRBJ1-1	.	CASSRQAGLNTEAFF	TGTGCCAGCAGTAGACAGGCCGGATTGAACACTGAAGCTTTCTTT
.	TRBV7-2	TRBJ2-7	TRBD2	CASSPQGVRREKHEQYF	TGTGCCAGCAGCCCGCAGGGCGTTAGGCGGGAGAAGCACGAGCAGTACTTC
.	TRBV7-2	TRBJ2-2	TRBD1	CASSRQGTGELFF	TGTGCCAGCAGCCGACAGGGCACCGGGGAGCTGTTTTTT
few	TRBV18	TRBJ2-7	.	CASSDNYEQYF	TGTGCCAGCTCAGACAACTACGAGCAGTACTTC
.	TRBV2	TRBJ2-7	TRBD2	CASSEGSGTSGGEQYF	TGTGCCAGCAGCGAGGGGTCCGGGACTAGCGGAGGCGAGCAGTACTTC
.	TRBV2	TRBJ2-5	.	CASSEGAPYQETQYF	TGTGCCAGCAGTGAGGGCGCACCATACCAAGAGACCCAGTACTTC